This record concerns one T cell receptor (beta chain) sequence. Its antigen is undetermined. This record belongs to a study of post-analysis software for immune sequencing data. Study overall: Relapsing-remitting, secondary progressive and progressive-relapsing forms made up the multiple sclerosis disease courses.

Study conclusions and caveats: Pronounced co-clustering by F measure was evident among identically batched samples. Patients with multiple sclerosis recorded significantly lower normalized Chao1 diversity than controls, the study found. The study found TRBV5-6, TRBV5-1 and TRBV20-1 among about five TRBV segments more frequent in patients than controls.

Researchers reported that TCR beta cDNA libraries carried unique molecular identifiers. T cells numbering 1 to 10 million yielded cDNA molecules that totaled approximately 500,000. TCRdb re-called the PCR reads through MiXCR, storing one row per CDR3 protein. The sample contains roughly 730,000 distinct CDR3 sequences, roughly 27% of which appear only once. V lost 3 bases, J lost 0 bases, and 7 bases lay in between. The CDR3 extends over 15 amino acids. The germline CDR1 and CDR2 sequences are SGHRS and YFSETQ. This TCR came from a girl aged 5 to 17 with multiple sclerosis. The sample taken for sequencing was blood. V is TRBV5-1 and J is TRBJ2-6, with D possibly being TRBD1 (5 bases). CDR3 loop: CASSSQDSGANVLTF. For the CDR3, the DNA is TGCGCCAGCAGCTCACAGGACTCTGGGGCCAACGTCCTGACTTTC.